Each of the 21 T cell receptor beta chains below was sequenced from the same sample in a study of post-analysis software for immune sequencing data. Antigen specificity for these receptors is unknown. TCR beta cDNA libraries had unique molecular identifiers. MiXCR, run by TCRdb on the PCR reads, gives a single entry per CDR3 protein. Of 380,000 or so distinct CDR3 sequences in the sample, less than 40% are singletons; the top ten hold about an eighth. Overall study findings and caveats: In patients, a few TRBV segments were more frequent than in controls, with TRBV5-6, TRBV5-1 and TRBV20-1 among them.

Sequencing was done on a sample of blood. Every receptor here comes from a girl aged 10-17 years with multiple sclerosis.

This clonotype was detected a few times. The chain recombines TRBV12-3 or TRBV12-4 with TRBJ1-6, with 8 bases fitting TRBD1. This CDR3 region has 15 residues. The junction had 7 bases not matched to a gene; V was cut back by 7 bases and J by 5 bases. The CDR3 DNA sequence: TGTGCCAGCAAACAACGGACAGGGCATAATTCACCCCTCCACTTT. This translates into CASKQRTGHNSPLHF.

The rearrangement uses TRBV29-1 and TRBJ2-7; D call uncertain. CDR1 SQVTM and CDR2 ANQGSEA come from the germline V gene. The V end lost 3 bases, the J end lost 5 bases, and 5 bases lay between the germline ends. The CDR3 extends over 10 amino acids. DNA of the CDR3: TGCAGCGTTGAGTCCCACGAGCAGTACTTC. Its protein product is CSVESHEQYF.

This chain joins TRBV5-1 and TRBJ2-7; D might be TRBD1 (6 bases). The CDR3 has 13 residues. V was shortened by 1 base and J by 5 bases, with 10 bases between the two germline ends. Germline V CDR1 and CDR2: SGHRS, YFSETQ. The CDR3 coding sequence is TGCGCCAGCAGCTTGCGCAGGGGTGACGAGCAGTACTTC. It encodes CASSLRRGDEQYF.

The V call is TRBV5-1, the J call TRBJ2-1; maybe TRBD1 (5 bases). The germline V gene has CDR1 SGHRS and CDR2 YFSETQ. The CDR3 spans 14 residues. Between the trimmed V and J ends, which lost 0 bases and 13 bases, there was a span of 17 bases. CDR3 residues: CASSLEQGIQTQFF. CDR3 DNA sequence: TGCGCCAGCAGCTTGGAGCAGGGTATCCAGACCCAGTTCTTC. The whole variable domain, remainder taken from reference TRBV5-1 and TRBJ2-1, is KAGVTQTPRYLIKTRGQQVTLSCSPISGHRSVSWYQQTPGQGLQFLFEYFSETQRNKGNFPGRFSGRQFSNSRSEMNVSTLELGDSALYLCASSLEQGIQTQFFGPGTRLTVL.

The V and J genes are TRBV27 and TRBJ2-1; 8 bases fit TRBD2. V dropped 1 base and J dropped 8; count of bases not matched to a gene: 10. The CDR3 is 16 amino acids. CDR1 MNHEY and CDR2 SMNVEV come from the germline V gene (reference sequence). Written as DNA, the CDR3 is TGTGCCAGCAGTTTATGGGGGTCGGGGGGGTTCGATGAGCAGTTCTTC. Encoded protein: CASSLWGSGGFDEQFF.

This clonotype was found a few times. This chain joins TRBV5-1 and TRBJ2-5; 14 bases fit TRBD2. After removal of 1 base from V and 6 bases from J, the junction contained 5 bases not matched to a gene. Germline lookup yields CDR1 SGHRS and CDR2 YFSETQ. The CDR3 runs to 16 residues. The CDR3: CASSLTGTSGGQTQYF. DNA for the CDR3: TGCGCCAGCAGCTTGACCGGGACTAGCGGGGGACAGACCCAGTACTTC.

This clonotype was picked up many times. This rearrangement joins TRBV7-2 to TRBJ2-7; D unclear. This CDR3 is 13 amino acids long. Germline CDR1 is SGHTA and CDR2 is FQGNSA. Deletions cut 4 bases from V and 2 bases from J, with 9 bases between. CDR3 bases: TGTGCCAGCAGCTCCTCAAGGCCCTACGAGCAGTACTTC. Protein: CASSSSRPYEQYF.

This clonotype has more than one count but fewer than ten. J is TRBJ2-3 and V is TRBV20-1, with 9 bases lining up with TRBD1. CDR1 and CDR2 from the germline V gene are DFQATT and SNEGSKA (reference sequence). The CDR3 is 11 residues long. The V gene end was trimmed by 7 bases and the J gene end by 7 bases; junction bases not matched to a gene: 3. The CDR3 spells CSGQGDYTQYF. Here the CDR3 DNA reads TGCAGTGGACAGGGGGATTATACGCAGTATTTT.

This clonotype showed up just once. The rearrangement joins TRBV20-1 to TRBJ2-1; 7 bases line up with TRBD2. The CDR3 is 14 amino acids. The germline V gene encodes CDR1 DFQATT and CDR2 SNEGSKA (reference sequence). J was trimmed by 8 bases and V by 5 bases; bases with no gene match: 12. The CDR3 sequence: CSAPHGREIDEQFF. The CDR3 DNA reads as TGCAGTGCTCCCCATGGGAGGGAGATCGATGAGCAGTTCTTC.

This clonotype showed up just a few times. This chain joins TRBV7-3 and TRBJ1-5; D unresolved. CDR3 length equals 14 residues. Trimming cost V 5 bases and J 5 bases, with 13 bases left between them. Germline V gives CDR1 SGHTA, CDR2 FQGTGA. CDR3 nucleotide sequence: TGTGCCAGCAGCCATGGACCCGTATATCAGCCCCAGCATTTT. This encodes CASSHGPVYQPQHF.

A few counts support this clonotype. The CDR3 DNA sequence: TGCAGCGTTGAAGGGGGAAGGGACTACGAGCAGTACTTC. It codes for CSVEGGRDYEQYF. The V and J genes are TRBV29-1 and TRBJ2-7; D remains ambiguous. CDR1 and CDR2 from the germline V gene are SQVTM and ANQGSEA. The CDR3 is 13 residues long. The ends were cut back, 1 base at V and 3 bases at J, with 10 bases in the middle.

Turning to this clonotype: This may arise from a read error, as a much more abundant clone is one base away. The rearrangement uses TRBV29-1 and TRBJ2-7; the D gene could be TRBD1 or TRBD2 (5 bases each). CDR3 size: 13 residues. Germline loops: CDR1 SQVTM, CDR2 ANQGSEA. The chain's CDR3 is CSAAERGSHEQYF. The CDR3 coding sequence is TGCAGCGCCGCGGAGAGGGGCTCCCACGAGCAGTACTTC.

The rearrangement joins TRBV4-2 to TRBJ1-5; D remains unclear. The V gene lost 0 bases and the J gene lost 6 bases, with 15 bases spanning the gap. This CDR3 is 16 amino acids long. Germline loops: CDR1 LGHNA, CDR2 YNFKEQ. CDR3 in amino acids: CASSQDLTAEGQPQHF. The CDR3 region has the DNA TGTGCCAGCAGCCAAGATCTCACAGCGGAGGGTCAGCCCCAGCATTTT.

The V call is TRBV5-1, the J call TRBJ1-2, with D perhaps TRBD1 (6 bases). CDR1 is SGHRS and CDR2 is YFSETQ in the germline V gene. V lost 3 bases to trimming and J lost 8 bases, with 17 bases between them. This CDR3 region has 14 residues. Here the CDR3 reads CASSSYRASGGYTF. CDR3 coding DNA: TGCGCCAGCAGCTCTTACAGGGCCTCGGGGGGCTACACCTTC.

This sequence joins TRBV4-2 and TRBJ2-7; a weak D match, TRBD2 (6 bases). Germline V lookup: CDR1 LGHNA, CDR2 YNFKEQ. The CDR3 length is 15 residues. V was shortened by 4 bases and J by 3 bases, with 16 bases between the two germline ends. This CDR3 is CASSPLGSGIYEQYF. CDR3 DNA sequence: TGTGCCAGCAGCCCACTCGGGAGCGGAATCTACGAGCAGTACTTC.

This clonotype was detected only once. This chain links TRBV12-5 with TRBJ1-1; D is unclear. V lost 9 bases, J lost 0 bases, and 8 bases lay in between. The V gene's germline CDR1 is LGHNT and CDR2 FRNRAP. CDR3 length equals 12 residues. The CDR3 bases are TGTGCTAGAGGCTTTATGAACACTGAAGCTTTCTTT. Translated: CARGFMNTEAFF. Drawing the rest from reference TRBV12-5 and TRBJ1-1, the complete variable domain is DARVTQTPRHKVTEMGQEVTMRCQPILGHNTVFWYRQTMMQGLELLAYFRNRAPLDDSGMPKDRFSAEMPDATLATLKIQPSEPRDSAVYFCARGFMNTEAFFGQGTRLTVV.

The V call is TRBV28, the J call TRBJ1-1; 8 bases agree with TRBD1. There are 16 residues in the CDR3. J lost 4 bases, V lost 5 bases, and 12 bases had no gene match. From germline, CDR1 is MDHEN and CDR2 SYDVKM. In DNA form, the CDR3 reads TGTGCCAGCAGTCCTACTACGACAGGGGTCGTCACTGAAGCTTTCTTT. This encodes CASSPTTTGVVTEAFF.

This clonotype was found a few times. This sequence joins TRBV27 and TRBJ1-4; D is unresolved. Germline CDR1 is MNHEY and CDR2 is SMNVEV (reference sequence). The CDR3 has 13 residues. V lost 7 bases and J lost 7, with 13 bases in between. CDR3: CASKARAGEKLFF. The CDR3 coding sequence is TGTGCCAGCAAGGCAAGGGCTGGTGAAAAACTGTTTTTT.

The table lists this clonotype with a few counts. V gene TRBV27 combines with J gene TRBJ1-2; D is possibly TRBD1 (5 bases). The CDR3 contains 15 residues. V was trimmed by 6 bases and J by 1 base, leaving 15 bases between them. Germline assignment: CDR1 MNHEY and CDR2 SMNVEV (reference sequence). CDR3 amino acids: CASSTVGEGNYGYTF. The CDR3 nucleotides read TGTGCCAGCAGCACTGTGGGGGAGGGTAACTATGGCTACACCTTC.

Only one count was recorded for this clonotype. V usage is TRBV29-1 and J usage is TRBJ2-2; the D is unclear. CDR1 and CDR2 (germline): SQVTM, ANQGSEA. The CDR3 totals 14 residues. With 5 bases removed from V and 4 bases from J, the gap between germline ends came to 14 bases. CDR3 bases: TGCAGCGTTTTATCGAGTGGAAGCACCGGGGAGCTGTTTTTT. Translated: CSVLSSGSTGELFF.

This clonotype was observed a handful of times. This chain joins TRBV6-1 and TRBJ2-2; the D gene is possibly TRBD1 (7 bases). The germline V gene encodes CDR1 MNHNS and CDR2 SASEGT. The CDR3 runs to 17 residues. V lost 6 bases, J lost 2 bases, and 19 bases lay in between. The CDR3 DNA reads as TGTGCCAGCAGGGAGGGGGCATCATCCGCCAACACCGGGGAGCTGTTTTTT. It is translated as CASREGASSANTGELFF.